The clone carrying this T cell receptor (beta chain) has only a few counts. TCRdb passed the RT-PCR reads through MiXCR, listing each CDR3 protein once. The sample lists approximately 410,000 distinct CDR3 sequences, roughly 17% occurring once. These data belong to a study of patients and donors after allogeneic stem cell transplantation. V lost 2 bases to trimming and J lost 5 bases, with 15 bases between them. Germline V gene data show CDR1 as SGHAT and CDR2 as FQDESV (reference sequence). The CDR3 totals 15 residues. Sequences were obtained from blood, either unsorted or a sorted T cell fraction (not recorded which). The V call is TRBV11-1, the J call TRBJ1-1; D gene unclear. This clonotype was sampled from a human donor who was either an allogeneic HSCT recipient or a stem cell or donor lymphocyte infusion donor (not recorded which). It is not recorded whose cells these are; they may come from a transplant donor. The CDR3 DNA reads as TGTGCCAGCAGCTTATATAGGACCGCTGGTACTGAAGCTTTCTTT. This sequence encodes CASSLYRTAGTEAFF.